These 19 T cell receptor beta chains share one sample of origin, sequenced in a study of T cells in Graves' hyperthyroidism and ophthalmopathy. Amplification of TCR beta CDR3 regions was performed using RNA transcripts as template. The HTBI set primed first-round TCR CDR3 RT-PCR. TCRdb re-called the multiplex PCR reads through MiXCR, storing one row per CDR3 protein. Among about 600,000 distinct CDR3 sequences listed, approximately 15% were seen once. Sequenced: blood. These receptors were obtained from a woman younger than 35 with Graves' ophthalmopathy.

This clonotype has ten or more counts. The V gene is TRBV11-2, the J gene TRBJ1-2; 7 positions match TRBD1. The germline V gene encodes CDR1 SGHAT and CDR2 FQNNGV. The V segment lost 2 bases and the J segment 10 bases; nucleotides outside the gene matches: 10. The CDR3 covers 14 residues. Here the CDR3 DNA reads TGTGCCAGCAGCTTACCCCCCCTGGACAGGTTCTACACCTTC. Its translation: CASSLPPLDRFYTF.

This clonotype was recorded many times. The chain recombines TRBV11-2 with TRBJ1-1, with D perhaps matching TRBD1 (6 bases). V lost 7 bases to trimming and J lost 6 bases, with 18 bases between them. The CDR3 sequence is 14 residues long. CDR1 is SGHAT and CDR2 is FQNNGV in the germline V gene. This chain's CDR3 is CASNKGGGWSEAFF. The CDR3 coding sequence is TGTGCCAGCAACAAGGGGGGAGGTTGGTCTGAAGCTTTCTTT.

The rearrangement uses TRBV10-1 and TRBJ1-2; 7 positions match TRBD1. This CDR3 is built from 14 residues. Germline CDR1 WNHNN, CDR2 SYGVQD (reference sequence). V was pared by 11 bases and J by 2 bases, with 11 bases of the junction left unmatched. CDR3 sequence reads: CAGIVGDRNYGYTF. CDR3 in DNA: TGCGCCGGAATAGTGGGGGACAGAAACTATGGCTACACCTTC.

At least ten counts were recorded for this clonotype. The chain is built from TRBV10-3 and TRBJ2-1; TRBD2 agrees at 7 bases. The germline V gene has CDR1 ENHRY and CDR2 SYGVKD. This CDR3 region has 18 residues. With 2 bases clipped from V and 7 bases from J, the junction kept 17 bases outside the gene matches. The CDR3 DNA reads TGTGCCATCAGTGAGGGGGAAGAAGGAGGGAGGGCCCGTAATGAGCAGTTCTTC. Its translation: CAISEGEEGGRARNEQFF.

This clonotype was observed many times. V usage is TRBV18 and J usage is TRBJ2-5, with D possibly TRBD2 on 5 matching bases. Germline V gene data show CDR1 as KGHSH and CDR2 as LQKENI. V was pared by 2 bases and J by 5 bases, with 9 bases between. The length of the CDR3 is 13 residues. CDR3: CASSPFRGETQYF. The CDR3 nucleotides read TGTGCCAGCTCACCATTTCGAGGGGAGACCCAGTACTTC. The whole variable domain, filled in from reference TRBV18 and TRBJ2-5, reads NAGVMQNPRHLVRRRGQEARLRCSPMKGHSHVYWYRQLPEEGLKFMVYLQKENIIDESGMPKERFSAEFPKEGPSILRIQQVVRGDSAAYFCASSPFRGETQYFGPGTRLLVL.

This clonotype was observed a few times. The V and J genes are TRBV4-2 and TRBJ1-4; TRBD1 aligns across 7 bases. The CDR3 is made up of 17 amino acids. The V gene end was trimmed by 3 bases and the J gene end by 0 bases; junction bases not matched to a gene: 7. Germline CDR1 is LGHNA and CDR2 is YNFKEQ. This CDR3 is CASSQQGGLSTNEKLFF. The CDR3 DNA reads TGTGCCAGCAGCCAGCAGGGGGGACTTTCAACTAATGAAAAACTGTTTTTT.

This sequence joins TRBV19 and TRBJ1-2, with a tentative D call TRBD1 (6 bases). Germline-derived CDR1 and CDR2 are LNHDA and SQIVND (reference sequence). V was cut by 7 bases and J by 6 bases, with 27 bases left in between. CDR3 length: 17 amino acids. CDR3: CASTDFAVGAAENGYTF. The CDR3 DNA sequence: TGTGCCAGTACGGACTTCGCGGTGGGGGCTGCGGAAAATGGCTACACCTTC. The full variable domain, its missing parts supplied by reference TRBV19 and TRBJ1-2, is DGGITQSPKYLFRKEGQNVTLSCEQNLNHDAMYWYRQDPGQGLRLIYYSQIVNDFQKGDIAEGYSVSREKKESFPLTVTSAQKNPTAFYLCASTDFAVGAAENGYTFGSGTRLTVV.

The genes are TRBV5-6 and TRBJ2-1; maybe TRBD2 (6 bases). CDR1 is SGHDT and CDR2 is YYEEEE in the germline V gene. The CDR3 sequence is 14 residues long. Trimming cost V 0 bases and J 7 bases, with 11 bases left between them. This CDR3 reads CASSLGASGNEQFF. The CDR3 nucleotides are TGTGCCAGCAGCTTGGGGGCAAGCGGGAATGAGCAGTTCTTC.

This clonotype was detected a few times. V and J are TRBV9 and TRBJ2-1; D is perhaps TRBD1 or TRBD2 (5 bases each). The CDR3 consists of 13 residues. Trimming removed 4 bases at V and 8 bases at J, with 13 bases between. Germline lookup yields CDR1 SGDLS and CDR2 YYNGEE. The CDR3 sequence: CASSTRDVDEQFF. The CDR3 DNA reads TGTGCCAGCAGCACCCGGGACGTGGATGAGCAGTTCTTC.

This clonotype has a count of ten or more. The chain joins TRBV10-3 to TRBJ2-1; 9 bases are a match to TRBD2. This CDR3 region has 15 residues. After removal of 7 bases from V and 6 bases from J, the junction contained 10 bases not matched to a gene. In germline, CDR1 is ENHRY, CDR2 SYGVKD. The chain's CDR3 is CAIIGAGGPRNEQFF. The CDR3 nucleotides read TGTGCCATCATCGGCGCGGGAGGGCCTCGCAATGAGCAGTTCTTC.

This clonotype appeared a few times. V gene TRBV28 combines with J gene TRBJ1-5; maybe TRBD1 (6 bases). This CDR3 is built from 14 residues. From germline, CDR1 is MDHEN and CDR2 SYDVKM. Trimming stripped 5 bases from V and 4 bases from J, with 12 bases between. CDR3 in DNA: TGTGCCAGCAGTATCCGGGACACAAATCAGCCCCAGCATTTT. Its translation is CASSIRDTNQPQHF.

This clonotype was observed many times. V usage is TRBV30 and J usage is TRBJ1-1, with TRBD1 as a possible D gene (5 bases). V lost 3 bases, J lost 10 bases, and 15 bases lay in between. This CDR3 spans 12 amino acids. Germline V gene lookup returns CDR1 GTSNPN and CDR2 SVGIG (reference sequence). The CDR3 region is CAWSKTGTGAFF. CDR3 bases: TGTGCCTGGAGCAAGACCGGGACCGGAGCTTTCTTT.

As to this clonotype: This may arise from a read error, as a much more abundant clone is one base away. Here the CDR3 DNA reads TGTGCCAACAGTTTTTCGGACGGCCGGCCCCAGCATTTT. Translation gives CANSFSDGRPQHF. This rearrangement joins TRBV27 to TRBJ1-5, with D unresolved. This CDR3 has 13 amino acids. CDR1 MNHEY and CDR2 SMNVEV come from the germline V gene (reference sequence).

As regards this clonotype: Being one base from a much bigger clone, this may be a read error. This rearrangement joins TRBV6-1 to TRBJ2-1; D is perhaps TRBD2 (5 bases). CDR3 size: 19 residues. V dropped 10 bases and J dropped 4 bases, with 32 bases sitting between them. Germline V gene sequence: CDR1 MNHNS, CDR2 SASEGT. The CDR3 DNA is TGTGCCAACATCCCTAAAGGGCGGGCGGCTACATCATCATACAATGAGCAGTTCTTC. This codes for CANIPKGRAATSSYNEQFF.

This clonotype showed up just a few times. The CDR3 loop reads CAWTRDRADEKLFF. The CDR3 DNA sequence: TGTGCCTGGACCAGGGACAGGGCTGATGAAAAACTGTTTTTT. The V gene is TRBV30, the J gene TRBJ1-4; TRBD1 matches 9 bases. CDR3 length equals 14 residues. CDR1 and CDR2 (germline): GTSNPN, SVGIG (reference sequence). Trimming took 4 bases from V and 6 from J; bases not matched to a gene: 6.

This clonotype was recorded many times. The CDR3 sequence: CASSLSFLAGPNEQFF. The CDR3 coding sequence is TGTGCCAGCAGCTTGAGTTTTCTAGCGGGACCGAATGAGCAGTTCTTC. The chain carries TRBV5-6 and TRBJ2-1; 9 bases fit TRBD2. The germline V gene has CDR1 SGHDT and CDR2 YYEEEE. With 1 base clipped from V and 7 bases from J, the junction kept 9 bases outside the gene matches. CDR3 length: 16 residues.

This clonotype was seen many times. The chain is built from TRBV12-3 or TRBV12-4 and TRBJ1-2, with D uncertain. V shed 5 bases and J shed 7 bases, with 17 bases lying between them. The CDR3 extends over 14 amino acids. CDR3 nucleotides: TGTGCCAGCAGTCAGAATACAGTCGTCGGTGGCTACACCTTC. It specifies CASSQNTVVGGYTF.

This clonotype was counted many times. The chain has TRBV3-1 and TRBJ1-1; D might be TRBD1 (5 bases). The CDR3 runs 13 residues. Germline lookup yields CDR1 LGHDT and CDR2 YNNKEL (reference sequence). Trimming stripped 0 bases from V and 10 bases from J, with 12 bases between. Written as DNA, the CDR3 is TGTGCCAGCAGCCAAGATAGCGGGAGGGGAGCTTTCTTT. This gives the protein CASSQDSGRGAFF.

This clonotype was recorded at least ten times. The rearrangement links TRBV10-3 to TRBJ2-7, with 7 bases identical to TRBD1. CDR3 length: 14 residues. J lost 2 bases, V lost 6 bases, and 7 bases had no gene match. From germline, CDR1 is ENHRY and CDR2 SYGVKD. In DNA, the CDR3 is TGTGCCATCAGACCGGGACAGAGTACCTACGAGCAGTACTTC. Encoded protein: CAIRPGQSTYEQYF.